These 30 T cell receptor beta chains were sequenced from one sample in a study of cytomegalovirus exposure and HLA in healthy donors. A multiplex PCR was run with 60 Vbeta primers and 13 Jbeta primers. Sequencing was performed with immunoSEQ multiplex PCR; in TCRdb, only in-frame clones are kept and a portion is missing. The repertoire holds around 160,000 clones, with over 65% as singletons. Sequences were obtained from PBMCs. These receptor sequences come from a man between 40 and 49 years old in good health and CMV-seropositive.

The chain couples TRBV19 to TRBJ1-2; 7 nucleotides agree with TRBD1. The germline gives CDR1 LNHDA, CDR2 SQIVND (reference sequence). The CDR3 extends over 14 amino acids. The CDR3 loop reads CVLFTGQANYGYTF. The CDR3 DNA is TGTGTCCTTTTTACCGGACAGGCCAACTATGGCTACACCTTC.

The chain combines TRBV19 with TRBJ2-3, with 15 positions matching TRBD2. Germline lookup yields CDR1 LNHDA and CDR2 SQIVND (reference sequence). The CDR3 has 20 residues. With V trimmed by 8 bases and J by 3 bases, 18 bases remained unmatched. This CDR3 reads CASRYTAWTSGRARTDTQYF. The CDR3 nucleotides are TGTGCCAGTCGATACACAGCCTGGACTAGCGGGAGGGCCCGGACAGATACGCAGTATTTT.

This rearrangement joins TRBV5-6 to TRBJ2-5; 7 nucleotides align to TRBD2. The ends lost 4 bases at V and 1 base at J; junction bases unmatched: 10. Germline CDR1 and CDR2: SGHDT and YYEEEE. This CDR3 is 16 amino acids long. Here the CDR3 DNA reads TGTGCCAGCAGCCCTATCAGCGGGGTCCCCCAAGAGACCCAGTACTTC. This gives the protein CASSPISGVPQETQYF.

This clone showed up just a few times. The chain uses TRBV29-1 and TRBJ2-1, with 7 bases matching TRBD1. V gave up 6 bases and J gave up 2 bases; unmatched junction bases: 4. In germline, CDR1 is SQVTM, CDR2 ANQGSEA. This CDR3 region has 13 residues. The CDR3 loop reads CSVGTEPYNEQFF. CDR3 bases: TGCAGCGTAGGGACAGAGCCCTACAATGAGCAGTTCTTC.

The chain uses TRBV4-1 and TRBJ2-7; 9 bases are shared with TRBD2. V lost 2 bases and J lost 2; bases outside the gene matches: 10. In germline, CDR1 is MGHRA, CDR2 YSYEKL. There are 17 residues in the CDR3. The CDR3 region is CASSQLHRGGRAYEQYF. As DNA, the CDR3 is TGCGCCAGCAGCCAACTCCACCGAGGCGGGAGGGCCTACGAGCAGTACTTC.

The CDR3 region is CASSPGGQETQYF. Here the CDR3 DNA reads TGTGCCAGCTCCCCAGGAGGCCAAGAGACCCAGTACTTC. The chain carries TRBV18 and TRBJ2-5, with TRBD2 as a possible D gene (5 bases). Germline CDR1 KGHSH, CDR2 LQKENI. Trimming pared 6 bases from V and 1 base from J, leaving 9 bases between. There are 13 residues in the CDR3.

The chain is built from TRBV10-3 and TRBJ2-1, with D possibly matching TRBD2 (5 bases). The CDR3 length is 11 residues. Germline V gene lookup returns CDR1 ENHRY and CDR2 SYGVKD. The V end lost 10 bases, the J end lost 8 bases, and 12 bases lay between the germline ends. CDR3 sequence: CANLTGYEQFF. Written as DNA, the CDR3 is TGTGCCAACCTAACGGGGTATGAGCAGTTCTTC.

This chain links TRBV21-1 with TRBJ1-2; TRBD1 reflects the table's D call only, with no check against the DNA. TRBV21-1 is given as a pseudogene. The CDR3 is 19 amino acids. The CDR3 spells CASSKVPSPDRDPTYGYTF. The CDR3 DNA is TGTGCCAGCAGCAAAGTCCCCAGCCCCGACAGGGACCCTACCTATGGCTACACCTTC.

V usage is TRBV14 and J usage is TRBJ2-1; TRBD2 matches at 7 bases. The CDR3 has 14 residues. Germline CDR1 SGHDN, CDR2 FVKESK. The V and J ends lost 6 bases and 1 base, in that order; junction bases with no gene match: 3. The CDR3 nucleotides read TGTGCCAGCAGGCCGGGGGGATCCTACAATGAGCAGTTCTTC. It specifies CASRPGGSYNEQFF. Full variable domain (outside the CDR3, taken from reference TRBV14 and TRBJ2-1): EAGVTQFPSHSVIEKGQTVTLRCDPISGHDNLYWYRRVMGKEIKFLLHFVKESKQDESGMPNNRFLAERTGGTYSTLKVQPAELEDSGVYFCASRPGGSYNEQFFGPGTRLTVL.

The table lists this clone with a count of one. The genes are TRBV18 and TRBJ2-2; D call uncertain. The V and J ends lost 1 base and 4 bases respectively, with 10 bases between them. The V gene's germline CDR1 is KGHSH and CDR2 LQKENI. This CDR3 comprises 15 residues. This CDR3 reads CASSPQDLFTGELFF. In DNA form, the CDR3 reads TGTGCCAGCTCACCACAAGACTTGTTCACCGGGGAGCTGTTTTTT.

The chain employs TRBV7-7 and TRBJ2-5, with TRBD2 matching over 8 bases. The junction had 4 bases not matched to a gene; V was cut back by 5 bases and J by 5 bases. The germline V gene has CDR1 SSHAT and CDR2 FNYEAQ (reference sequence). CDR3 length: 13 residues. The CDR3 region has the DNA TGTGCCAGCAGCCGGACTAGCAGGGAGACCCAGTACTTC. This gives the protein CASSRTSRETQYF. Together with reference TRBV7-7 and TRBJ2-5, the CDR3 gives the full variable domain: GAGVSQSPRYKVTKRGQDVTLRCDPISSHATLYWYQQALGQGPEFLTYFNYEAQPDKSGLPSDRFSAERPEGSISTLTIQRTEQRDSAMYRCASSRTSRETQYFGPGTRLLVL.

The count of this clone is one. This chain links TRBV19 with TRBJ2-5; a weak D match, TRBD2 (6 bases). CDR1 and CDR2 from the germline V gene are LNHDA and SQIVND (reference sequence). V lost 5 bases and J 4 bases, leaving 14 bases between the germline ends. CDR3 length: 14 amino acids. CDR3 sequence reads: CASSPLVGGETQYF. The CDR3, as DNA: TGTGCCAGTAGTCCCTTAGTCGGGGGAGAGACCCAGTACTTC.

The genes are TRBV6-1 and TRBJ2-7; TRBD1 agrees at 7 bases. J lost 2 bases, V lost 4 bases, and 8 bases had no gene match. Germline assignment: CDR1 MNHNS and CDR2 SASEGT. The CDR3 consists of 15 residues. The CDR3 nucleotides read TGTGCCAGCAGTGGCGCCGGGACAGCAACCTACGAGCAGTACTTC. It codes for CASSGAGTATYEQYF.

This chain uses TRBV27 with TRBJ2-7; 7 bases align to TRBD2. V shed 2 bases and J 1 base; nucleotides not matched to a gene: 5. The CDR3 is 15 amino acids. Germline CDR1 and CDR2: MNHEY and SMNVEV (reference sequence). The CDR3 DNA is TGTGCCAGCAGTTTAGCGGGAGTTGGGTCCTACGAGCAGTACTTC. This gives the protein CASSLAGVGSYEQYF.

The chain recombines TRBV28 with TRBJ2-3; TRBD2 matches 8 bases. V was pared by 6 bases and J by 4 bases, with 9 bases of the junction left unmatched. CDR3 length equals 15 residues. Germline-derived CDR1 and CDR2 are MDHEN and SYDVKM. CDR3 region: CASSPSGSRADTQYF. CDR3 coding DNA: TGTGCCAGCAGCCCGAGCGGGAGCAGGGCAGATACGCAGTATTTT.

The rearrangement links TRBV7-2 to TRBJ2-1; TRBD2 might be the D (5 bases). Germline CDR1 is SGHTA and CDR2 is FQGNSA. V lost 2 bases to trimming and J lost 0 bases, with 8 bases between them. CDR3 length: 15 amino acids. CDR3 nucleotide sequence: TGTGCCAGCAGCTTAATACGGGGCTCCTACAATGAGCAGTTCTTC. Translation: CASSLIRGSYNEQFF.

J is TRBJ2-5 and V is TRBV4-1; D possibly corresponds to TRBD1 (5 bases). Trimming left V 0 bases short and J 7 bases short, with 12 bases between. The CDR3 is 14 amino acids. The germline gives CDR1 MGHRA, CDR2 YSYEKL. CDR3 sequence reads: CASSQDERRGTQYF. DNA of the CDR3: TGCGCCAGCAGCCAAGATGAACGAAGGGGGACCCAGTACTTC.

This clone has a handful of counts. The rearrangement joins TRBV4-3 to TRBJ1-2; 7 bases agree with TRBD1. Germline CDR1 reads LGHNA; CDR2 reads YSLEER. This CDR3 comprises 16 residues. The junction had 7 bases not matched to a gene; V was cut back by 3 bases and J by 0 bases. The chain's CDR3 is CASSQGGQSANYGYTF. For the CDR3, the DNA is TGCGCCAGCAGCCAGGGGGGACAGTCGGCTAACTATGGCTACACCTTC.

This clone was detected only once. The gene calls are TRBV25-1 and TRBJ2-1; D gene ambiguous. CDR3 length: 13 amino acids. Per germline, CDR1 MGHDK and CDR2 SYGVNS. V lost 2 bases to trimming and J lost 5 bases, with 7 bases between them. The CDR3 reads CASSETRDNEQFF. The CDR3, as DNA: TGTGCCAGCAGTGAAACTCGCGACAATGAGCAGTTCTTC. Full variable domain (missing parts from reference TRBV25-1 and TRBJ2-1): EADIYQTPRYLVIGTGKKITLECSQTMGHDKMYWYQQDPGMELHLIHYSYGVNSTEKGDLSSESTVSRIRTEHFPLTLESARPSHTSQYLCASSETRDNEQFFGPGTRLTVL.

The chain recombines TRBV5-1 with TRBJ1-4; tentatively, D is TRBD1 (6 bases). CDR3 length equals 14 residues. V lost 0 bases, J lost 6 bases, and 9 bases lay in between. Looked up from germline, CDR1 is SGHRS and CDR2 is YFSETQ. CDR3 DNA sequence: TGCGCCAGCAGCTTGGGACAGGCCCATGAAAAACTGTTTTTT. Amino acid sequence: CASSLGQAHEKLFF.

The chain links TRBV19 to TRBJ2-5; TRBD1 aligns across 7 bases. The end of the DNA fits TRBJ2-7 better, so the J call may be wrong. This CDR3 region has 15 residues. The germline gives CDR1 LNHDA, CDR2 SQIVND (reference sequence). The CDR3 nucleotides are TGTGCCAGTAGTACTCTCCCGGGACAGCTCTACGAGCAGTACTTC. This translates into CASSTLPGQLYEQYF.

This sequence joins TRBV2 and TRBJ2-2, with D possibly being TRBD1 (5 bases). Germline values: CDR1 SNHLY, CDR2 FYNNEI. The CDR3 sequence is 15 residues long. V lost 6 bases, J lost 4 bases, and 15 bases lay in between. CDR3 coding DNA: TGTGCCAGCAGAGACCAGGGAAGTGGCACCGGGGAGCTGTTTTTT. Its translation is CASRDQGSGTGELFF.

This chain uses TRBV5-1 with TRBJ2-1; 13 bases line up with TRBD2. CDR3 length equals 16 residues. V lost 4 bases to trimming and J lost 5 bases; unmatched junction nucleotides: 6. CDR1 is SGHRS, CDR2 YFSETQ, per germline. As DNA, the CDR3 is TGCGCCAGCAGCCTACCGGGACTAGCGGGGAACAATGAGCAGTTCTTC. The encoded protein is CASSLPGLAGNNEQFF.

The rearrangement uses TRBV4-1 and TRBJ2-1; no clear D gene. This CDR3 contains 14 residues. The germline V gene has CDR1 MGHRA and CDR2 YSYEKL. The V end lost 4 bases, the J end lost 8 bases, and 15 bases lay between the germline ends. This CDR3 is CASSPALDIDEQFF. For the CDR3, the DNA is TGCGCCAGCAGCCCCGCCCTAGATATAGATGAGCAGTTCTTC.

The genes are TRBV11-2 and TRBJ2-3, with 8 bases identical to TRBD2. V was pared by 7 bases and J by 4 bases, with 4 bases of the junction left unmatched. Per germline, CDR1 SGHAT and CDR2 FQNNGV. The CDR3 is 13 amino acids. CDR3 loop: CASTVAGPDTQYF. CDR3 in DNA: TGTGCCAGCACCGTAGCGGGACCAGATACGCAGTATTTT.

The chain carries TRBV4-3 and TRBJ1-3; D remains ambiguous. V shed 0 bases and J shed 0 bases, with 12 bases lying between them. The CDR3 runs to 17 residues. Per germline, CDR1 LGHNA and CDR2 YSLEER. The CDR3 DNA reads as TGCGCCAGCAGCCAAGATCGCTGTTGTAGCTCTGGAAACACCATATATTTT. This gives the protein CASSQDRCCSSGNTIYF.

The rearrangement joins TRBV19 to TRBJ2-3; D is possibly TRBD2 (6 bases). The CDR3 contains 16 residues. Trimming left V 5 bases short and J 6 bases short, with 21 bases between. CDR1 and CDR2 from the germline V gene are LNHDA and SQIVND (reference sequence). This CDR3 is CASSLLGTSLHDTQYF. The DNA of the CDR3 is TGTGCCAGTAGTCTCCTCGGGACTTCGCTTCACGATACGCAGTATTTT.

The chain links TRBV4-1 to TRBJ2-7; D is ambiguous. Germline CDR1 is MGHRA and CDR2 is YSYEKL. The CDR3 totals 12 residues. Trimming pared 0 bases from V and 4 bases from J, leaving 4 bases between. The CDR3 DNA reads as TGCGCCAGCAGCCAAGATCTGTACGAGCAGTACTTC. Translation gives CASSQDLYEQYF.

The chain links TRBV5-1 to TRBJ1-2, with 8 bases identical to TRBD1. Looked up from germline, CDR1 is SGHRS and CDR2 is YFSETQ. CDR3 size: 14 residues. With V trimmed by 0 bases and J by 7 bases, 5 bases remained unmatched. CDR3 residues: CASSLERRGPGYTF. CDR3 DNA sequence: TGCGCCAGCAGCTTGGAGCGCAGGGGGCCTGGCTACACCTTC.

The chain combines TRBV28 with TRBJ1-2, with 8 bases matching TRBD1. The ends lost 2 bases at V and 8 bases at J; junction bases unmatched: 4. This CDR3 contains 13 residues. In germline, CDR1 is MDHEN, CDR2 SYDVKM. CDR3 in DNA: TGTGCCAGCAGTTTAGGTGGACAGGGCGGCTACACCTTC. It is translated as CASSLGGQGGYTF.